Below are 7 T cell receptor beta chains sequenced from a single sample in a study of T cell repertoires in cytomegalovirus infection. TCRdb processed the reads anew with MiXCR; each CDR3 protein has one entry. The data contain under 800,000 distinct CDR3 sequences, roughly a quarter of them singletons. Sequencing input: CD8+ T cells from PBMCs. These TCRs come from a human donor in good health (CMV status not recorded). Some clones in this sample may be carry-over from other donors' samples.

This clonotype was seen a few times. This chain links TRBV7-3 with TRBJ2-5; D gene unclear. This CDR3 is 14 amino acids long. Trimming removed 3 bases at V and 3 bases at J, with 11 bases between. Per the germline V gene, CDR1 is SGHTA and CDR2 is FQGTGA. DNA of the CDR3: TGTGCCAGCAGCTTTTCGAACAGAAAAGAGACCCAGTACTTC. Translated: CASSFSNRKETQYF. Together with reference TRBV7-3 and TRBJ2-5, the CDR3 gives the full variable domain: GAGVSQTPSNKVTEKGKYVELRCDPISGHTALYWYRQSLGQGPEFLIYFQGTGAADDSGLPNDRFFAVRPEGSVSTLKIQRTERGDSAVYLCASSFSNRKETQYFGPGTRLLVL.

This clonotype was seen repeatedly, ten times or more. The J gene is TRBJ1-1, the V gene TRBV7-9; maybe TRBD1 (6 bases). The CDR3 totals 12 residues. V was trimmed by 5 bases and J by 6 bases, leaving 10 bases between them. CDR1 is SEHNR and CDR2 is FQNEAQ in the germline V gene (reference sequence). The CDR3 bases are TGTGCCAGCAGCCCCAGGGGCGCTGAAGCTTTCTTT. Protein product: CASSPRGAEAFF.

Ten or more counts support this clonotype. This chain links TRBV7-9 with TRBJ1-2; D ambiguous. The V end was cut by 5 bases, the J end by 4 bases, with 17 bases between. CDR1 is SEHNR, CDR2 FQNEAQ, per germline (reference sequence). The CDR3 spans 15 residues. DNA of the CDR3: TGTGCCAGCAGCGCCTCCCGCACGGGCGTCTATGGCTACACCTTC. Translated, it gives CASSASRTGVYGYTF.

The chain recombines TRBV2 with TRBJ1-1; D possibly corresponds to TRBD1 (5 bases). The CDR3 consists of 11 residues. V gave up 11 bases and J gave up 4 bases, with 11 bases separating them. Germline V gene sequence: CDR1 SNHLY, CDR2 FYNNEI. The CDR3 protein is CASYGGTEAFF. The CDR3 nucleotides read TGTGCCTCCTACGGGGGCACTGAAGCTTTCTTT.

The V gene is TRBV15, the J gene TRBJ2-6; D is undetermined. The V end lost 5 bases, the J end lost 1 base, and 6 bases lay between the germline ends. There are 14 residues in the CDR3. The germline V gene has CDR1 LNHNV and CDR2 YYDKDF (reference sequence). DNA of the CDR3: TGTGCCACCAGCCCCAGTTCTGGGGCCAACGTCCTGACTTTC. Amino acids: CATSPSSGANVLTF.

This clonotype was counted only a few times. V gene TRBV19 combines with J gene TRBJ2-1, with TRBD1 identical over 8 bases. The germline CDR1 and CDR2 sequences are LNHDA and SQIVND (reference sequence). The CDR3 extends over 13 amino acids. V dropped 1 base and J dropped 9; count of bases not matched to a gene: 2. The CDR3 loop is CASSIGTGTEQFF. The CDR3 DNA sequence: TGTGCCAGTAGTATAGGGACAGGGACTGAGCAGTTCTTC.

This clonotype was seen repeatedly, ten times or more. The chain joins TRBV7-8 to TRBJ2-1, with D possibly matching TRBD1 (6 bases). The length of the CDR3 is 14 residues. V lost 4 bases and J lost 8, with 15 bases in between. Germline V CDR1 and CDR2: SGHVS, FQNEAQ. The CDR3 sequence is CASSYRVMRDEQFF. In nucleotides, the CDR3 is TGTGCCAGCAGCTACAGGGTGATGCGGGATGAGCAGTTCTTC.